The clone carrying this T cell receptor (beta chain) showed up just once. Its specificity is unknown. This entry is derived from a study of T cell responses to AZD1222 COVID-19 vaccine. Assay used: immunoSEQ multiplex PCR; TCRdb lists only in-frame clones, some missing. The table lists approximately 50,000 clones, roughly 80% of them singletons. Study-level points and caveats: At baseline, seropositivity was found in only a handful of AZD1222 recipients. Reportedly, close to half of spike-specific TCRs are directed against unmutated variant regions. Clonal diversity may have been underestimated, and the donors were mostly white British, with more females than males.

This CDR3 contains 16 residues. Trimming stripped 5 bases from V and 0 bases from J, with 14 bases between. CDR1 is LNHDA and CDR2 is SQIVND in the germline V gene (reference sequence). Whether given at about 4 or about 12 weeks, second doses were pooled. The rearrangement uses TRBV19 and TRBJ2-4; TRBD1 might be the D (7 bases). Specimen: peripheral blood, collected 28 days after the second AZD1222 dose. This sequence was found in an adult who received the AZD1222 COVID-19 vaccine. This CDR3 reads CASSLRQGLAKNIQYF. The CDR3 DNA reads as TGTGCCAGTAGTCTCCGACAGGGACTAGCCAAAAACATTCAGTACTTC.